These 24 T cell receptor beta chains originate from one sample sequenced in a study of T-cell reconstitution after alpha-beta-depleted transplantation in children. Preparation of the TCRbeta library used unique molecular identifiers. TCRdb ran MiXCR on the PCR reads and lists one entry per CDR3 protein. The sample yields a few hundred thousand distinct CDR3 sequences, about 9.5% seen once. The sequences come from PBMCs from the stem cell graft donor, collected from the stem cell graft. These receptors were taken from a human donor who donated a stem cell graft to a child with acute lymphoblastic leukemia.

V usage is TRBV6-2 or TRBV6-3 and J usage is TRBJ1-1, with TRBD1 as a possible D gene (6 bases). V was pared by 10 bases and J by 1 base, with 19 bases between. The CDR3 spans 15 residues. Germline CDR1 is MNHEY and CDR2 is SVGEGT. CDR3 amino acids: CATVPSGARNTEAFF. The CDR3 nucleotides are TGTGCCACCGTGCCCTCGGGGGCGAGGAACACTGAAGCTTTCTTT.

This clonotype was seen at least ten times. The genes are TRBV5-1 and TRBJ2-7; a weak D match, TRBD2 (5 bases). V dropped 4 bases and J dropped 6 bases, with 11 bases sitting between them. Germline-derived CDR1 and CDR2 are SGHRS and YFSETQ. CDR3 size: 12 residues. The CDR3, as DNA: TGCGCCAGCAGCCCGGGGTCGTTCGAGCAGTACTTC. Translating gives CASSPGSFEQYF.

This clonotype was counted ten times or more. The chain couples TRBV6-5 to TRBJ2-7; no reliable D call. V was cut by 0 bases and J by 3 bases, with 15 bases left in between. Germline V gene data show CDR1 as MNHEY and CDR2 as SVGAGI. The CDR3 runs 16 residues. The CDR3 nucleotides are TGTGCCAGCAGTTACTCGATTGCAGGTCACTACTACGAGCAGTACTTC. Encoded protein: CASSYSIAGHYYEQYF.

This clonotype was seen ten or more times. The rearrangement uses TRBV4-3 and TRBJ1-5; D may be TRBD1 (5 bases). Per the germline V gene, CDR1 is LGHNA and CDR2 is YSLEER. V was clipped by 0 bases and J by 9 bases, with 15 bases between them. This CDR3 has 15 amino acids. The CDR3 region is CASSQDSTAPVPQHF. The CDR3 bases are TGCGCCAGCAGCCAAGATTCGACAGCCCCGGTGCCCCAGCATTTT.

The J gene is TRBJ2-1, the V gene TRBV29-1, with a weak D call TRBD1 (7 bases). In germline, CDR1 is SQVTM, CDR2 ANQGSEA. V shed 7 bases and J shed 5 bases, with 12 bases lying between them. The CDR3 runs 12 residues. The CDR3 nucleotides are TGCAGCGGGGGGGACAGACACAATGAGCAGTTCTTC. As protein: CSGGDRHNEQFF.

This chain links TRBV12-5 with TRBJ2-5; no reliable D call. V was pared by 6 bases and J by 9 bases, with 20 bases between. This CDR3 has 14 residues. CDR1 is LGHNT and CDR2 is FRNRAP in the germline V gene. This chain's CDR3 is CASGPDGTAGSQYF. CDR3 coding DNA: TGTGCTAGTGGCCCCGACGGCACCGCCGGATCCCAGTACTTC.

This clonotype has more than one count but fewer than ten. This sequence joins TRBV19 and TRBJ2-4, with a weak D call TRBD1 (6 bases). Trimming shortened V by 5 bases and J by 6 bases, and 14 bases separated the two germline ends. Germline V gene lookup returns CDR1 LNHDA and CDR2 SQIVND (reference sequence). The CDR3 loop spans 14 amino acids. CDR3 region: CASSRAGERNIQYF. The CDR3 region has the DNA TGTGCCAGTAGTCGCGCAGGGGAACGAAACATTCAGTACTTC.

This clonotype was found a few times. This chain joins TRBV7-6 and TRBJ2-7; 9 bases align to TRBD1. CDR3 length equals 14 residues. Trimming at V came to 5 bases and at J to 4 bases, leaving 6 bases not matched to a gene. Germline V gene sequence: CDR1 SGHVS, CDR2 FNYEAQ. Here the CDR3 DNA reads TGTGCCAGCAGCCGGGACAGGGCAGGTTACGAGCAGTACTTC. It translates to CASSRDRAGYEQYF.

This clonotype was counted only a few times. The chain employs TRBV15 and TRBJ2-3; 7 positions agree with TRBD1. The CDR3 length is 16 residues. Germline V gene lookup returns CDR1 LNHNV and CDR2 YYDKDF (reference sequence). Trimming removed 0 bases from V and 2 bases from J; junction bases left unmatched: 5. The CDR3 loop is CATSREGQMNTDTQYF. The CDR3 bases are TGTGCCACCAGCAGAGAGGGACAGATGAACACAGATACGCAGTATTTT.

The V and J genes are TRBV4-1 and TRBJ2-5; D is perhaps TRBD2 (7 bases). The germline V gene has CDR1 MGHRA and CDR2 YSYEKL. Trimming stripped 1 base from V and 5 bases from J, with 17 bases between. The CDR3 covers 16 residues. The CDR3 coding sequence is TGCGCCAGCAGCCAAGTTATAGGGGGGGCCAGGGAGACCCAGTACTTC. It encodes CASSQVIGGARETQYF.

The rearrangement links TRBV6-6 to TRBJ2-7; no reliable D call. Germline V gene sequence: CDR1 MNHNY, CDR2 SVGAGI (reference sequence). With 4 bases removed from V and 3 bases from J, the gap between germline ends came to 7 bases. The CDR3 length is 12 residues. The CDR3 region is CASSWSYYEQYF. DNA of the CDR3: TGTGCCAGCAGTTGGAGCTACTACGAGCAGTACTTC.

This clonotype was seen at least ten times. This rearrangement joins TRBV4-2 to TRBJ1-6; D is undetermined. The CDR3 contains 14 residues. V was pared by 4 bases and J by 8 bases, with 12 bases between. Per the germline V gene, CDR1 is LGHNA and CDR2 is YNFKEQ. In nucleotides, the CDR3 is TGTGCCAGCAGCCCCGCGGAGTATGATTCACCCCTCCACTTT. Protein sequence: CASSPAEYDSPLHF.

The chain is built from TRBV25-1 and TRBJ2-3; D not certain. Germline V gene sequence: CDR1 MGHDK, CDR2 SYGVNS. CDR3 length: 11 residues. Trimming cost V 3 bases and J 8 bases, with 6 bases left between them. CDR3 coding DNA: TGTGCCAGCAGTGATTCCGGTACGCAGTATTTT. Its protein product is CASSDSGTQYF. Variable domain in full (rest from reference TRBV25-1 and TRBJ2-3): EADIYQTPRYLVIGTGKKITLECSQTMGHDKMYWYQQDPGMELHLIHYSYGVNSTEKGDLSSESTVSRIRTEHFPLTLESARPSHTSQYLCASSDSGTQYFGPGTRLTVL.

This clonotype was detected many times. The chain combines TRBV6-2 or TRBV6-3 with TRBJ2-1, with no clear D. Deletions cut 6 bases from V and 8 bases from J, with 29 bases between. The CDR3 consists of 18 residues. Germline V lookup: CDR1 MNHEY, CDR2 SVGEGT. CDR3 nucleotide sequence: TGTGCCAGCAGCTACGAAATAGTGGGTTTGGGTTGGTTGGATGAGCAGTTCTTC. It yields the protein CASSYEIVGLGWLDEQFF.

This clonotype showed up just a few times. The V and J genes are TRBV7-6 and TRBJ2-5; TRBD2 matches 7 bases. Trimming took 0 bases from V and 4 from J; bases not matched to a gene: 8. The CDR3 length is 16 residues. Germline-derived CDR1 and CDR2 are SGHVS and FNYEAQ. The CDR3 nucleotides read TGTGCCAGCAGCTTAGCCCCTGACTCTAGCGGAGAGACCCAGTACTTC. Its protein product is CASSLAPDSSGETQYF.

In this sample, this clonotype turned up many times. The chain joins TRBV5-1 to TRBJ1-1; D is undetermined. V lost 4 bases to trimming and J lost 0 bases, with 13 bases between them. This CDR3 is 15 amino acids long. Germline V gene sequence: CDR1 SGHRS, CDR2 YFSETQ. For the CDR3, the DNA is TGCGCCAGCAGCCCAGAGTCCCTGATGAACACTGAAGCTTTCTTT. It is translated as CASSPESLMNTEAFF.

This clonotype was detected ten times or more. The V call is TRBV12-3 or TRBV12-4, the J call TRBJ2-3; no clear D. The CDR3 is 14 amino acids. Trimming cost V 7 bases and J 4 bases, with 15 bases left between them. The CDR3 nucleotides are TGTGCCAGCACCAACCCGACCCGAGCAGATACGCAGTATTTT. This codes for CASTNPTRADTQYF.

This clonotype was seen a handful of times. V is TRBV5-5 and J is TRBJ2-1; 7 nucleotides line up with TRBD2. J lost 2 bases, V lost 3 bases, and 5 bases had no gene match. The CDR3 runs 15 residues. Germline loops: CDR1 SGHKS, CDR2 YYEKEE (reference sequence). CDR3 sequence reads: CASSSGGRTYNEQFF. The CDR3 DNA sequence: TGTGCCAGCAGCTCGGGGGGAAGGACCTACAATGAGCAGTTCTTC.

This clonotype was observed a few times. DNA for the CDR3: TGTGCCATCAGTGCAGACCAGGGGGTCGATGGCTACACCTTC. Its translation: CAISADQGVDGYTF. The chain links TRBV10-3 to TRBJ1-2; TRBD1 agrees at 7 bases. This CDR3 contains 14 residues. V shed 4 bases and J 6 bases; nucleotides not matched to a gene: 8. Germline loops: CDR1 ENHRY, CDR2 SYGVKD.

This clonotype was observed a handful of times. The chain recombines TRBV30 with TRBJ1-1; D may be TRBD1 (5 bases). In germline, CDR1 is GTSNPN, CDR2 SVGIG (reference sequence). The CDR3 consists of 12 residues. Trimming removed 6 bases from V and 3 bases from J, with 11 bases in between. CDR3 in amino acids: CACGGTDTEAFF. The CDR3 bases are TGTGCCTGTGGGGGGACGGACACTGAAGCTTTCTTT.

This clonotype was counted a few times. The CDR3 DNA reads as TGTGCCAGCAGCCGGGGGTCGAACACCGGGGAGCTGTTTTTT. Its protein is CASSRGSNTGELFF. This chain uses TRBV3-1 with TRBJ2-2; tentatively, D is TRBD1 or TRBD2 (5 bases each). Germline values: CDR1 LGHDT, CDR2 YNNKEL (reference sequence). The CDR3 covers 14 residues. V was shortened by 4 bases and J by 0 bases, with 6 bases between the two germline ends. The entire variable domain, with the rest obtained from reference TRBV3-1 and TRBJ2-2, is as follows: DTAVSQTPKYLVTQMGNDKSIKCEQNLGHDTMYWYKQDSKKFLKIMFSYNNKELIINETVPNRFSPKSPDKAHLNLHINSLELGDSAVYFCASSRGSNTGELFFGEGSRLTVL.

This clonotype was seen at least ten times. The rearrangement links TRBV12-3 or TRBV12-4 to TRBJ2-7; D is ambiguous. The CDR3 sequence is 13 residues long. Trimming took off 2 bases at V and 2 bases at J, with 7 bases between the two ends. CDR3 amino acids: CASSLYTAYEQYF. DNA for the CDR3: TGTGCCAGCAGTTTATATACGGCCTACGAGCAGTACTTC.

This clonotype turned up a few times. The chain carries TRBV20-1 and TRBJ1-1, with 8 bases lining up with TRBD1. CDR3 length equals 13 residues. Germline V gene lookup returns CDR1 DFQATT and CDR2 SNEGSKA (reference sequence). The ends lost 0 bases at V and 8 bases at J; junction bases unmatched: 5. The CDR3 here is CSARDTTGGEAFF. CDR3 DNA sequence: TGCAGTGCTAGAGACACCACAGGGGGAGAAGCTTTCTTT.

The table lists this clonotype with a few counts. The chain carries TRBV29-1 and TRBJ2-1; TRBD2 agrees at 7 bases. Germline CDR1 reads SQVTM; CDR2 reads ANQGSEA. The CDR3 is 14 amino acids. The V segment lost 1 base and the J segment 3 bases; nucleotides outside the gene matches: 3. CDR3 DNA sequence: TGCAGCGTTGAAGGTCTAGCGGACTACAATGAGCAGTTCTTC. Amino acids: CSVEGLADYNEQFF.